The TCR beta chain under discussion was sequenced for a study of blood T cells in healthy people across ages. Combining a sample-barcoded 5' primer with a J-beta primer mix, a second PCR ran for roughly 6 to 12 cycles. Using its own MiXCR run on the 5' RACE reads, TCRdb lists one record per CDR3 protein. Of 750,000 to 950,000 distinct CDR3 sequences listed, 25% to 30% are singletons. This clonotype was observed a handful of times. V was pared by 5 bases and J by 4 bases, with 10 bases of the junction left unmatched. Germline CDR1 and CDR2: SGHVS and FQNEAQ. This CDR3 is built from 16 residues. The sample was also linked to a second study, of T cells of mothers and their children.

This clonotype originated in a boy younger than 18 in good health. The rearrangement uses TRBV7-8 and TRBJ2-3; TRBD2 matches at 9 bases. Source material: blood. The CDR3 here is CASSGRVRGGADTQYF. CDR3 DNA: TGTGCCAGCAGCGGCAGGGTCCGCGGGGGGGCAGATACGCAGTATTTT.